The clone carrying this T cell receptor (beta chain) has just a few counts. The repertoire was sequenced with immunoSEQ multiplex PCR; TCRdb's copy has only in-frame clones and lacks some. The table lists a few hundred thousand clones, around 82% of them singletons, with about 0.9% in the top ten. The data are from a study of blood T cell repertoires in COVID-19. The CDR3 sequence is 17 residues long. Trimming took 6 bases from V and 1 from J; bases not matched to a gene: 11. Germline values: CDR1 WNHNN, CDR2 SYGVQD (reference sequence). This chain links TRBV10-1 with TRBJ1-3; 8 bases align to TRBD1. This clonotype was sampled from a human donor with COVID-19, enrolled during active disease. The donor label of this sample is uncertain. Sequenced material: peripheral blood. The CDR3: CASSQDRGRSSGNTIYF. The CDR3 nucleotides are TGCGCCAGCAGCCAAGACAGGGGAAGATCATCTGGAAACACCATATATTTT.